The 4 T cell receptor beta chains below were found in one sample sequenced in a study of OX40 agonist ivuxolimab in advanced cancers. Only in-frame clones appear in the TCRdb table, and some are missing; sequencing was by immunoSEQ multiplex PCR. The sample yields about 58,000 clones, approximately 88% seen once. Source: CD4+ or CD8+ T cells sorted from blood, taken in a trial of the OX40 agonist ivuxolimab. All receptors come from an adult with an advanced solid tumor such as melanoma, head and neck, liver or kidney cancer.

The chain combines TRBV2 with TRBJ1-1; D ambiguous. CDR3 length: 12 amino acids. The ends were cut back, 7 bases at V and 11 bases at J, with 17 bases in the middle. The germline V gene has CDR1 SNHLY and CDR2 FYNNEI. The CDR3 region has the DNA TGTGCCAGCACACGTGAGGGCCCCGCCGCTTTCTTT. Translating it yields CASTREGPAAFF.

This rearrangement joins TRBV7-6 to TRBJ1-5; 11 nucleotides line up with TRBD1. The CDR3 has 15 residues. After removal of 5 bases from V and 4 bases from J, the junction contained 4 bases not matched to a gene. Germline V gene lookup returns CDR1 SGHVS and CDR2 FNYEAQ. The chain's CDR3 is CASSQGQGGNQPQHF. The CDR3 DNA is TGTGCCAGCAGCCAGGGACAGGGGGGGAATCAGCCCCAGCATTTT.

The V gene is TRBV11-3, the J gene TRBJ2-1; D unresolved. Germline-derived CDR1 and CDR2 are SGHNT and YENEEA. With 1 base removed from V and 3 bases from J, the gap between germline ends came to 4 bases. The CDR3 loop spans 13 amino acids. The CDR3 here is CASSLGRYNEQFF. In nucleotides, the CDR3 is TGTGCCAGCAGCTTAGGGCGCTACAATGAGCAGTTCTTC.

The gene calls are TRBV15 and TRBJ2-1, with 11 bases matching TRBD1. Germline CDR1 LNHNV, CDR2 YYDKDF (reference sequence). This CDR3 region has 17 residues. V shed 1 base and J 9 bases; nucleotides not matched to a gene: 11. The CDR3 is CATSRGKGQGAQGEQFF. As DNA, the CDR3 is TGTGCCACCAGCAGAGGAAAAGGACAGGGGGCACAAGGTGAGCAGTTCTTC.